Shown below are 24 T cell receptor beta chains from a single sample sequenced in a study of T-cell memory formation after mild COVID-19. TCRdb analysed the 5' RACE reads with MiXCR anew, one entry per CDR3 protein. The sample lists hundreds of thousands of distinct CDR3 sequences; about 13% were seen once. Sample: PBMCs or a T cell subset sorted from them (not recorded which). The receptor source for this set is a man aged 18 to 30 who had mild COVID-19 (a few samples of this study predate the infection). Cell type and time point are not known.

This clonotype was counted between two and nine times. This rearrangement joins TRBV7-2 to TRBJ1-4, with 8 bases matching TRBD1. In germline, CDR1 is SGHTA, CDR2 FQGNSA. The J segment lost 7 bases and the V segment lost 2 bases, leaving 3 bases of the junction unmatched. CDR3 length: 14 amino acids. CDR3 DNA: TGTGCCAGCAGCTTATTTGGACAGGGTGAAAAACTGTTTTTT. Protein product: CASSLFGQGEKLFF.

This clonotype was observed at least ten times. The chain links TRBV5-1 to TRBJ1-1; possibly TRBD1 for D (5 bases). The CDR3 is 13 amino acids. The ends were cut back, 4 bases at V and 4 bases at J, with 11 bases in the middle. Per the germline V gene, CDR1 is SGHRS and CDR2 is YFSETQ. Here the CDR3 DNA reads TGCGCCAGCAGCAGGGGATTCAGCACTGAAGCTTTCTTT. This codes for CASSRGFSTEAFF.

The CDR3 DNA reads as TGCGCCAGCAATCCCATAGGGACAACGGCTGAAGCTTTCTTT. It encodes CASNPIGTTAEAFF. The chain joins TRBV5-1 to TRBJ1-1; tentatively, D is TRBD1 (6 bases). The CDR3 is made up of 14 amino acids. With 6 bases removed from V and 6 bases from J, the gap between germline ends came to 18 bases. The germline CDR1 and CDR2 sequences are SGHRS and YFSETQ. The complete variable domain, with remaining parts taken from reference TRBV5-1 and TRBJ1-1, reads KAGVTQTPRYLIKTRGQQVTLSCSPISGHRSVSWYQQTPGQGLQFLFEYFSETQRNKGNFPGRFSGRQFSNSRSEMNVSTLELGDSALYLCASNPIGTTAEAFFGQGTRLTVV.

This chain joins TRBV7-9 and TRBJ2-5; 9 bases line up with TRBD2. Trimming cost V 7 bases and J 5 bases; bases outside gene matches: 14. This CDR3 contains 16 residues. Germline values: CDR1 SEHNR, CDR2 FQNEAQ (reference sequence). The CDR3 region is CASKTGASGDFETQYF. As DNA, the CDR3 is TGTGCCAGCAAGACCGGTGCTAGCGGGGATTTTGAGACCCAGTACTTC.

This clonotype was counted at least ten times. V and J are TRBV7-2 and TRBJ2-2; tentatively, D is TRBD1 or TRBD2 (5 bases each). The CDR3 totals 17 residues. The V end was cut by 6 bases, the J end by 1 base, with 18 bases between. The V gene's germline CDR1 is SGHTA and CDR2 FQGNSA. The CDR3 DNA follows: TGTGCCAGCAGGTCGTTTGGGACGGATCTGAACACCGGGGAGCTGTTTTTT. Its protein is CASRSFGTDLNTGELFF.

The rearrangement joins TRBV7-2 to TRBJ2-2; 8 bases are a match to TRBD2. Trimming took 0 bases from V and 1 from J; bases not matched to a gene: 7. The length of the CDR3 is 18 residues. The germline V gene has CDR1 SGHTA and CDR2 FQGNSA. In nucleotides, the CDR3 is TGTGCCAGCAGCTTAGCGTACGGTAGCGGGGTGAACACCGGGGAGCTGTTTTTT. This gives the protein CASSLAYGSGVNTGELFF. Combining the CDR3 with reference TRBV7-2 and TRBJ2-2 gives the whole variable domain GAGVSQSPSNKVTEKGKDVELRCDPISGHTALYWYRQSLGQGLEFLIYFQGNSAPDKSGLPSDRFSAERTGGSVSTLTIQRTQQEDSAVYLCASSLAYGSGVNTGELFFGEGSRLTVL.

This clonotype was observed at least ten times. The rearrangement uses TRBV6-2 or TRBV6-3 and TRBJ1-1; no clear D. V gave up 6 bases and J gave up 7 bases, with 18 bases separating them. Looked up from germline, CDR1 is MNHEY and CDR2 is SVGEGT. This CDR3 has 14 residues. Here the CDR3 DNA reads TGTGCCAGCAGCCATGCCTTGTTCAGAGGTGAAGCTTTCTTT. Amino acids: CASSHALFRGEAFF.

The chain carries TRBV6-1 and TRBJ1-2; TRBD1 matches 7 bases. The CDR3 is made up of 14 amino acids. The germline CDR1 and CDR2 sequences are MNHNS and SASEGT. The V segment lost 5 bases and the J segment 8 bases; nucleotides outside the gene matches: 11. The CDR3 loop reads CASSNRGSSPGYTF. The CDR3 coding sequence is TGTGCCAGCAGTAACAGGGGATCCAGCCCCGGCTACACCTTC.

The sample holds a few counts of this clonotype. The CDR3, as DNA: TGTGCCATCAGCGGGACGGGATCCCTACTCACTGAAGCTTTCTTT. Protein: CAISGTGSLLTEAFF. The rearrangement joins TRBV10-3 to TRBJ1-1, with TRBD1 as a possible D gene (5 bases). V was cut by 6 bases and J by 4 bases, with 18 bases left in between. The CDR3 runs 15 residues. Germline V lookup: CDR1 ENHRY, CDR2 SYGVKD.

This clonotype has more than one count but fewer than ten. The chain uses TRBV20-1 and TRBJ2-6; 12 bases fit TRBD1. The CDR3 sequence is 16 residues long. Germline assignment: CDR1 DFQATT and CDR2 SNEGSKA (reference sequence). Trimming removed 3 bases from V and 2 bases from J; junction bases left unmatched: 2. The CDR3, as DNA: TGCAGTGCTAGGGGGACAGGGGGCCCTGGGGCCAACGTCCTGACTTTC. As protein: CSARGTGGPGANVLTF.

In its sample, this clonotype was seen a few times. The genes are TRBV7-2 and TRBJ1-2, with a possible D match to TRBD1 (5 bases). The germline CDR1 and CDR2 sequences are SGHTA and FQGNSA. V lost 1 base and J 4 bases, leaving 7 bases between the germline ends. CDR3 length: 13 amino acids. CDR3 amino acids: CASSLVGAYGYTF. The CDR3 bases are TGTGCCAGCAGCTTAGTTGGGGCCTATGGCTACACCTTC.

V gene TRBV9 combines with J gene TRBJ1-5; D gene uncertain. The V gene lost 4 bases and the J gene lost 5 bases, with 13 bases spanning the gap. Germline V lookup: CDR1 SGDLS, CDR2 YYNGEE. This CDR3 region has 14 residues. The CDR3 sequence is CASSPGWGHQPQHF. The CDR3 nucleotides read TGTGCCAGCAGCCCAGGTTGGGGTCATCAGCCCCAGCATTTT. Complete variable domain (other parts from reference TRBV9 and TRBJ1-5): DSGVTQTPKHLITATGQRVTLRCSPRSGDLSVYWYQQSLDQGLQFLIQYYNGEERAKGNILERFSAQQFPDLHSELNLSSLELGDSALYFCASSPGWGHQPQHFGDGTRLSIL.

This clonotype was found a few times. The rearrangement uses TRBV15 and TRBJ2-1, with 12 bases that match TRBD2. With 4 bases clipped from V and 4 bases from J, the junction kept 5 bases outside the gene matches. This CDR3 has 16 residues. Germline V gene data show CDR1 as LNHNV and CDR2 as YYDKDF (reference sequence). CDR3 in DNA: TGTGCCACCAGCATACCGACTAGCGGGGGATACAATGAGCAGTTCTTC. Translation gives CATSIPTSGGYNEQFF.

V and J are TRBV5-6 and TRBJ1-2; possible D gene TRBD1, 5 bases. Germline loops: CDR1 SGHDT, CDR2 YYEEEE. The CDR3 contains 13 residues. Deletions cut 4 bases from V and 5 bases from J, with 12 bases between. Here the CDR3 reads CASSPPTAYGYTF. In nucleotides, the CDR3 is TGTGCCAGCAGCCCGCCGACAGCGTATGGCTACACCTTC.

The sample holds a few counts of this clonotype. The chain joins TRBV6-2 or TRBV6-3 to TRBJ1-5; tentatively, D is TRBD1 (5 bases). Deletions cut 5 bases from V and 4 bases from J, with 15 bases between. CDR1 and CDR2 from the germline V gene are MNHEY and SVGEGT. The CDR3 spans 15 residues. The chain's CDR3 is CASSDFRGLNQPQHF. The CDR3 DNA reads TGTGCCAGCAGTGACTTCCGGGGCCTGAATCAGCCCCAGCATTTT.

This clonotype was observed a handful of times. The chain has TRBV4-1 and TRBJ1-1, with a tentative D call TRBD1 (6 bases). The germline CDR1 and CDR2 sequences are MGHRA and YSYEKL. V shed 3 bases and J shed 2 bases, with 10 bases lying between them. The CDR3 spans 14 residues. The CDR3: CASSQLQGNTEAFF. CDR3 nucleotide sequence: TGCGCCAGCAGCCAGTTACAGGGAAACACTGAAGCTTTCTTT.

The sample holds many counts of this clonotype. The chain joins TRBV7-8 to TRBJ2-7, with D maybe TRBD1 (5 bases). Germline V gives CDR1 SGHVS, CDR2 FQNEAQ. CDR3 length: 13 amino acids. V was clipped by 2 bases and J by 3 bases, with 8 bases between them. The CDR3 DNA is TGTGCCAGCAGCTTATCGACAGACTACGAGCAGTACTTC. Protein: CASSLSTDYEQYF.

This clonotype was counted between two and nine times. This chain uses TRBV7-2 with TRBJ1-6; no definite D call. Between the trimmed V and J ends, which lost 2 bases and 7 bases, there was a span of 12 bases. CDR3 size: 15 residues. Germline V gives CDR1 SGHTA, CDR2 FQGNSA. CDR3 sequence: CASSLRPGINSPLHF. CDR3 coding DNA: TGTGCCAGCAGCTTACGGCCGGGTATCAATTCACCCCTCCACTTT. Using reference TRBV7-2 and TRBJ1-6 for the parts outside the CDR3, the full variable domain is GAGVSQSPSNKVTEKGKDVELRCDPISGHTALYWYRQSLGQGLEFLIYFQGNSAPDKSGLPSDRFSAERTGGSVSTLTIQRTQQEDSAVYLCASSLRPGINSPLHFGNGTRLTVT.

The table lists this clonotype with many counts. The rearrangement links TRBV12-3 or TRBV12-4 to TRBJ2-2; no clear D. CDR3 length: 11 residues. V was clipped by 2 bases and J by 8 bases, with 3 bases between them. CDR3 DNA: TGTGCCAGCAGTTTACAGGGGGAGCTGTTTTTT. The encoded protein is CASSLQGELFF.

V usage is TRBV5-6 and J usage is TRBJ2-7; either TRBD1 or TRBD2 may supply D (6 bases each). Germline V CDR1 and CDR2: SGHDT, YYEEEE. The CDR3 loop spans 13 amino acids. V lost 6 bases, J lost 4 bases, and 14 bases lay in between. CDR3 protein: CASKKGGGYEQYF. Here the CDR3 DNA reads TGTGCCAGCAAGAAAGGAGGGGGGTACGAGCAGTACTTC. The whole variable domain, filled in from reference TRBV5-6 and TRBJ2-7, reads DAGVTQSPTHLIKTRGQQVTLRCSPKSGHDTVSWYQQALGQGPQFIFQYYEEEERQRGNFPDRFSGHQFPNYSSELNVNALLLGDSALYLCASKKGGGYEQYFGPGTRLTVT.

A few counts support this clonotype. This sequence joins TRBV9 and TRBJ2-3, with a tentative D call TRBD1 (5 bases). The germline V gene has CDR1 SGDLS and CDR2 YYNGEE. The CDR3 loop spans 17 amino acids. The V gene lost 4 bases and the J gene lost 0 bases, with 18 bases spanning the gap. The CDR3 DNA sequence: TGTGCCAGCAGCCCCATCTGGGGCCTGCTTAGCACAGATACGCAGTATTTT. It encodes CASSPIWGLLSTDTQYF.

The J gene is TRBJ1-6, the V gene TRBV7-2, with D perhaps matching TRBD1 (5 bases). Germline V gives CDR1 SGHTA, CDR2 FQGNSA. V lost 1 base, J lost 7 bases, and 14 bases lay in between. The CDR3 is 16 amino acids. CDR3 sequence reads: CASSLEVGGGNSPLHF. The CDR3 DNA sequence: TGTGCCAGCAGCTTAGAAGTTGGGGGAGGGAATTCACCCCTCCACTTT.

In DNA, the CDR3 is TGTGCCACCAGCCAAGCGGGGAACCTACTTAGCACAGATACGCAGTATTTT. It yields the protein CATSQAGNLLSTDTQYF. V usage is TRBV15 and J usage is TRBJ2-3, with 7 bases lining up with TRBD2. This CDR3 contains 17 residues. V lost 5 bases to trimming and J lost 0 bases; unmatched junction nucleotides: 11. The germline gives CDR1 LNHNV, CDR2 YYDKDF (reference sequence).

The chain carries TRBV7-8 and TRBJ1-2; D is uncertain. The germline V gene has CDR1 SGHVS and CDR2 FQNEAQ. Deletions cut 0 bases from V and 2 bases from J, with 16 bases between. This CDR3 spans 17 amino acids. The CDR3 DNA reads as TGTGCCAGCAGCTTAGCAAGGACGAGGAATCCAAACTATGGCTACACCTTC. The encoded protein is CASSLARTRNPNYGYTF. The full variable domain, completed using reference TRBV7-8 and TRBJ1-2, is GAGVSQSPRYKVAKRGQDVALRCDPISGHVSLFWYQQALGQGPEFLTYFQNEAQLDKSGLPSDRFFAERPEGSVSTLKIQRTQQEDSAVYLCASSLARTRNPNYGYTFGSGTRLTVV.